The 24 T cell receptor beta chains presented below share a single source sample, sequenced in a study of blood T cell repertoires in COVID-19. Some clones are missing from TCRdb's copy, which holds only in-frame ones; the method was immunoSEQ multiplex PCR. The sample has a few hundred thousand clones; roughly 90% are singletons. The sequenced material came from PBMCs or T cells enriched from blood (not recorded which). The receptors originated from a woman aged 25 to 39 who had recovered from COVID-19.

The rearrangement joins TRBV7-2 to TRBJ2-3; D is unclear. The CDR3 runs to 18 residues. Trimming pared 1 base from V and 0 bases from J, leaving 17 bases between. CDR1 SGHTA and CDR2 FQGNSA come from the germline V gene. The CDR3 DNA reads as TGTGCCAGCAGCTTAGTTCGTCTAGTGTTACCTAGCACAGATACGCAGTATTTT. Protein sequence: CASSLVRLVLPSTDTQYF.

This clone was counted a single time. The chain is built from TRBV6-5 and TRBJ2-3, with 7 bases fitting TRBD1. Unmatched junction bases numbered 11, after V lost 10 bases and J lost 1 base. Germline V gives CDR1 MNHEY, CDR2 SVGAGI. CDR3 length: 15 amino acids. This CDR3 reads CATKTSGTGTDTQYF. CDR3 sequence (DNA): TGTGCCACGAAGACCTCCGGGACAGGCACAGATACGCAGTATTTT.

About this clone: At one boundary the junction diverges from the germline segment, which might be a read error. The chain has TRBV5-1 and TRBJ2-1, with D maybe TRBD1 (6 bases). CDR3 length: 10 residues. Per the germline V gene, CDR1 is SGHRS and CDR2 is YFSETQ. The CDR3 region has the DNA TGCGCCAGCAGAACAGGGTGGAGTCTCTTC. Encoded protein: CASRTGWSLF.

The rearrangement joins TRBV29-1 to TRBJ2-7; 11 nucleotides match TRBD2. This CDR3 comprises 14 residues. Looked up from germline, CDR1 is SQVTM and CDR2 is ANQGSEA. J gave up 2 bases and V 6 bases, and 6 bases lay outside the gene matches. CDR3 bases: TGCAGCGTAAAGACTAGCGGGACTACCTACGAGCAGTACTTC. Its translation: CSVKTSGTTYEQYF.

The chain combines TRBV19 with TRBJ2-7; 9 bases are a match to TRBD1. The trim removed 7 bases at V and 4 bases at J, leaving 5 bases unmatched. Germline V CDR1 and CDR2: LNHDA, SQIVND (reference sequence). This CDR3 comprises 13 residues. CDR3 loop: CASKGQGSYEQYF. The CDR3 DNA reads TGTGCCAGTAAGGGACAGGGCTCGTACGAGCAGTACTTC.

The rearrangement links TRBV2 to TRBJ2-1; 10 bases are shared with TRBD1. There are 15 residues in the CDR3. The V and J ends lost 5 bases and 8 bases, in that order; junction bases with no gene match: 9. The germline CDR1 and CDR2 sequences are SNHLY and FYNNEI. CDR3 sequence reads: CASSLYPGQGYEQFF. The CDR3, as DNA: TGTGCCAGCAGTCTTTACCCGGGACAGGGGTATGAGCAGTTCTTC.

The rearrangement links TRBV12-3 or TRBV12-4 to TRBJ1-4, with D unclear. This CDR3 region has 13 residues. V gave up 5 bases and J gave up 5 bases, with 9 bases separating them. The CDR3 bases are TGTGCCAGCAGTCTCAGGCCGAATGAAAAACTGTTTTTT. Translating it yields CASSLRPNEKLFF.

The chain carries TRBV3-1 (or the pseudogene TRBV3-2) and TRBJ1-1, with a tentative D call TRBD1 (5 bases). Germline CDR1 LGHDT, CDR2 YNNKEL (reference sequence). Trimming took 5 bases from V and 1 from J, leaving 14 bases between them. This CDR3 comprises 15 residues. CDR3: CASSAHGGGNTEAFF. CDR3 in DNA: TGTGCCAGCAGCGCACATGGGGGGGGGAACACTGAAGCTTTCTTT.

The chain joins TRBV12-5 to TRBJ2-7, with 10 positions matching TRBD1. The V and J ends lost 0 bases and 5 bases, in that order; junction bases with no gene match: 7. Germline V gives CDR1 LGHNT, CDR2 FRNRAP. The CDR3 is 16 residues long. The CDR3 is CASGLVLRDRGHEQYF. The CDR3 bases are TGTGCTAGTGGTTTGGTCCTCCGGGACAGGGGCCACGAGCAGTACTTC.

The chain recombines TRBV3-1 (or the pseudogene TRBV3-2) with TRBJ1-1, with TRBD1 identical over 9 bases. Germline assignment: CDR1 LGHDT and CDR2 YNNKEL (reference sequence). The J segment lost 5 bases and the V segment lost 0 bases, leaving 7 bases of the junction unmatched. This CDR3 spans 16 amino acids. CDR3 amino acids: CASSQDAETGGTEAFF. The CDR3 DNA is TGTGCCAGCAGCCAAGATGCCGAGACAGGGGGTACTGAAGCTTTCTTT.

CDR3 sequence: CASSRTSGFTGELFF. DNA of the CDR3: TGTGCCAGCTCACGGACTAGCGGATTCACCGGGGAGCTGTTTTTT. The chain couples TRBV18 to TRBJ2-2, with 10 bases matching TRBD2. The V gene end was trimmed by 4 bases and the J gene end by 4 bases; junction bases not matched to a gene: 3. There are 15 residues in the CDR3. Germline-derived CDR1 and CDR2 are KGHSH and LQKENI.

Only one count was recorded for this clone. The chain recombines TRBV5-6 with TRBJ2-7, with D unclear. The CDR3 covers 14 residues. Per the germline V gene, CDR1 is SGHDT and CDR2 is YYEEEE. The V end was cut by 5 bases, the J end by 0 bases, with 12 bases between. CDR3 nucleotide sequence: TGTGCCAGCAGTTTACTCAGGTTCTCCTACGAGCAGTACTTC. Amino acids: CASSLLRFSYEQYF.

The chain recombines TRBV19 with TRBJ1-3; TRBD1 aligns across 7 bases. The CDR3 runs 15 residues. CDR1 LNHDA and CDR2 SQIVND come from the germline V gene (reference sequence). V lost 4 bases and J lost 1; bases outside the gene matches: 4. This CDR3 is CASSNTGASGNTIYF. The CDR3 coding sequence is TGTGCCAGTAGTAACACAGGGGCTTCTGGAAACACCATATATTTT. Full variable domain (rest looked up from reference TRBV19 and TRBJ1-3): DGGITQSPKYLFRKEGQNVTLSCEQNLNHDAMYWYRQDPGQGLRLIYYSQIVNDFQKGDIAEGYSVSREKKESFPLTVTSAQKNPTAFYLCASSNTGASGNTIYFGEGSWLTVV.

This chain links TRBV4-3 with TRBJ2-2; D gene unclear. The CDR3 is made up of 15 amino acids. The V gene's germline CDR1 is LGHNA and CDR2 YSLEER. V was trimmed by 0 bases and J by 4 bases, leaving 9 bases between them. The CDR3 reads CASSQDEVTTGELFF. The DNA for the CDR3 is TGCGCCAGCAGCCAAGATGAGGTTACCACCGGGGAGCTGTTTTTT.

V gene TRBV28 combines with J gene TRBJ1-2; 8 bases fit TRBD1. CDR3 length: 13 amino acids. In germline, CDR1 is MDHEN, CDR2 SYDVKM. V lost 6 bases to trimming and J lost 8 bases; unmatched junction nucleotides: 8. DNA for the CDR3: TGTGCCAGCAGCCCTCCGGACAGGGAGGGCTACACCTTC. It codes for CASSPPDREGYTF.

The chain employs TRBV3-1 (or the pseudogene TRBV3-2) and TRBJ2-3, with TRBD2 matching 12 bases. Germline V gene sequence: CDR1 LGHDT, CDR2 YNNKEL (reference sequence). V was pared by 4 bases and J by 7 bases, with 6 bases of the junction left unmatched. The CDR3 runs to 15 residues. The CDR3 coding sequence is TGTGCCAGCAGCCGTCTAGCGGGGGGGCCGAATACGCAGTATTTT. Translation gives CASSRLAGGPNTQYF.

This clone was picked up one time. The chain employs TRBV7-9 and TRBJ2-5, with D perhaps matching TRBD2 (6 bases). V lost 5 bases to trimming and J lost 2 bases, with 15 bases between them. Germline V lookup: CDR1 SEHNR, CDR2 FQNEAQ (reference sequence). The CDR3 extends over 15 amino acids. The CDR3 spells CASSLRLGMQETQYF. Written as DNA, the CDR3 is TGTGCCAGCAGCCTCCGACTAGGGATGCAAGAGACCCAGTACTTC.

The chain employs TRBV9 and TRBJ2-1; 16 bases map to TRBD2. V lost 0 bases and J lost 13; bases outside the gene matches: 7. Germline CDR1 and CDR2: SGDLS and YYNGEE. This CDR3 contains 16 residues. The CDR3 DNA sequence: TGTGCCAGCAGCGTAGACTCCGGGACTAGCGGGAGGGATCAGTTCTTC. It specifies CASSVDSGTSGRDQFF.

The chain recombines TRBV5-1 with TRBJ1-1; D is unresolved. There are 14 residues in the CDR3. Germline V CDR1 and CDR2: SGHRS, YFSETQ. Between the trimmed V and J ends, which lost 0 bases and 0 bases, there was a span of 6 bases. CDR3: CASSLDTVNTEAFF. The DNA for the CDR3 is TGCGCCAGCAGCTTGGATACGGTGAACACTGAAGCTTTCTTT.

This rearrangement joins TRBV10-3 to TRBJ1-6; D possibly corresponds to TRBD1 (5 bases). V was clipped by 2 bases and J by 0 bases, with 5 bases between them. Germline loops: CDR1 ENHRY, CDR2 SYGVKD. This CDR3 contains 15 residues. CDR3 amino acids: CAISEDSSYNSPLHF. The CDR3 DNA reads TGTGCCATCAGTGAGGACAGCTCCTATAATTCACCCCTCCACTTT.

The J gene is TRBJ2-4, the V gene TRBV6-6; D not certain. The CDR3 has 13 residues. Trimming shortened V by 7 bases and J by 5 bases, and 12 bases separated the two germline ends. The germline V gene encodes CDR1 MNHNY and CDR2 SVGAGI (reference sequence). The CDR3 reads CASTVAGQNIQYF. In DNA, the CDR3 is TGTGCCAGCACCGTGGCTGGGCAAAACATTCAGTACTTC.

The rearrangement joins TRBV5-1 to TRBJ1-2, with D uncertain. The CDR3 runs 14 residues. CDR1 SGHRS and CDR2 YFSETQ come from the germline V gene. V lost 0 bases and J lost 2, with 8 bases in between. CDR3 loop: CASSLAGANYGYTF. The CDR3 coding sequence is TGCGCCAGCAGCTTGGCCGGAGCCAACTATGGCTACACCTTC.

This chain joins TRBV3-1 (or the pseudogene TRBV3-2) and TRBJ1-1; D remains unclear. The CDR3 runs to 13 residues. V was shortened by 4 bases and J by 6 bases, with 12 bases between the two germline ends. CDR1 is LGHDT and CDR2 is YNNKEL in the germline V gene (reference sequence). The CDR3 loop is CASSPRTGAEAFF. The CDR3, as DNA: TGTGCCAGCAGCCCTCGGACTGGGGCTGAAGCTTTCTTT.

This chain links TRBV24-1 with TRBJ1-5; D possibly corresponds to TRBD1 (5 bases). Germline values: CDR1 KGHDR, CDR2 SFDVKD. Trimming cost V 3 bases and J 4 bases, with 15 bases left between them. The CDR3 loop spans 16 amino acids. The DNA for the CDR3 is TGTGCCACCAGTGATGCCGGGGGGACTGATAATCAGCCCCAGCATTTT. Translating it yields CATSDAGGTDNQPQHF.